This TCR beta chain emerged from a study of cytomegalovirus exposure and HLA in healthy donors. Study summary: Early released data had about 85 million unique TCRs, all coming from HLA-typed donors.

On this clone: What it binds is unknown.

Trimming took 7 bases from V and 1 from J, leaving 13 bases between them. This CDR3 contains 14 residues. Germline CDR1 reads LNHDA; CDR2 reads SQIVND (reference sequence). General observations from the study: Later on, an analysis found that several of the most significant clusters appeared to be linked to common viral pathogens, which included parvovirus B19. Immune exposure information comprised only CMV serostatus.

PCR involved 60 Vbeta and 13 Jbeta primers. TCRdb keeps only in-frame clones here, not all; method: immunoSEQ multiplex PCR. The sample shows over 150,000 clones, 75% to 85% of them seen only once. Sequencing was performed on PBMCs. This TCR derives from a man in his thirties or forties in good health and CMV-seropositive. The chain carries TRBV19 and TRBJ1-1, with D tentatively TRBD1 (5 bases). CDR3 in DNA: TGTGCCAGTACCCCAATGGGGGGGAACACTGAAGCTTTCTTT. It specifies CASTPMGGNTEAFF.